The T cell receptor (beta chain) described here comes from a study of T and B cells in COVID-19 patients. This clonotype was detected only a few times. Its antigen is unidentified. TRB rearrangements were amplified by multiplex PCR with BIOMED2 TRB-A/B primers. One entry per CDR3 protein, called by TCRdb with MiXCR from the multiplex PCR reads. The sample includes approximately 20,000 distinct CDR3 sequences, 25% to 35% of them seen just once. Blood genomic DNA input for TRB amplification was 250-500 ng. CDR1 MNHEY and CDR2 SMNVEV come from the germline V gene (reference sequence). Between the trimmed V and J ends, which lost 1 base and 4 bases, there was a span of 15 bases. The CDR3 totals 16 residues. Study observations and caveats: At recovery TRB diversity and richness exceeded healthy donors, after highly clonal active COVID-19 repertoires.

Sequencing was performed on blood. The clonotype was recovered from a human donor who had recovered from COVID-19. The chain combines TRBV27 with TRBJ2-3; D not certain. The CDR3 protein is CASSLLGEALPDTQYF. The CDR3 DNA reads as TGTGCCAGCAGTTTATTGGGTGAAGCCCTCCCAGATACGCAGTATTTT.